Below, 7 T cell receptor beta chains from the same sample are listed, as sequenced in a study of technical replicates of blood from several donors. Clones were sequenced by immunoSEQ multiplex PCR, and TCRdb holds only the in-frame ones, with some missing. The sample includes about 94,000 clones, 90% to 97% of them seen just once. The sequencing sample was made of T cells isolated from PBMCs. Receptors originate from a human donor in good health.

The count of this clone is one. The rearrangement links TRBV28 to TRBJ1-3; 7 nucleotides line up with TRBD1. Trimming took 1 base from V and 7 from J; bases not matched to a gene: 7. Looked up from germline, CDR1 is MDHEN and CDR2 is SYDVKM. The CDR3 runs to 15 residues. CDR3 in amino acids: CASSLFAGGRNTIYF. CDR3 DNA: TGTGCCAGCAGTTTATTTGCAGGGGGTAGGAACACCATATATTTT.

The rearrangement links TRBV2 to TRBJ2-2; tentatively, D is TRBD1 (5 bases). The CDR3 is 12 amino acids. Germline values: CDR1 SNHLY, CDR2 FYNNEI. V gave up 8 bases and J gave up 7 bases, with 11 bases separating them. As DNA, the CDR3 is TGTGCCAGCTCCAGGGATAACGGGGAGCTGTTTTTT. Translated: CASSRDNGELFF. Filled out from reference TRBV2 and TRBJ2-2, the complete variable domain reads EPEVTQTPSHQVTQMGQEVILRCVPISNHLYFYWYRQILGQKVEFLVSFYNNEISEKSEIFDDQFSVERPDGSNFTLKIRSTKLEDSAMYFCASSRDNGELFFGEGSRLTVL.

The chain couples TRBV29-1 to TRBJ1-2; possibly TRBD1 for D (6 bases). Germline V lookup: CDR1 SQVTM, CDR2 ANQGSEA. V gave up 4 bases and J gave up 4 bases, with 13 bases separating them. The CDR3 contains 13 residues. This chain's CDR3 is CSVGGGTSYGYTF. CDR3 DNA sequence: TGCAGCGTTGGGGGGGGCACGAGCTATGGCTACACCTTC.

This chain connects TRBV19 to TRBJ1-2; D gene ambiguous. V lost 1 base and J lost 4, with 13 bases in between. Germline CDR1 is LNHDA and CDR2 is SQIVND (reference sequence). The CDR3 has 15 residues. CDR3 DNA sequence: TGTGCCAGTAGTATAGGCGGCCCTGTAGCCTATGGCTACACCTTC. This codes for CASSIGGPVAYGYTF.

CDR3 bases: TGTGCCAGCAGCGGAGAGGTAGCGGGCTTCACAGATACGCAGTATTTT. Protein: CASSGEVAGFTDTQYF. The chain has TRBV13 and TRBJ2-3, with 7 bases identical to TRBD2. V lost 5 bases, J lost 2 bases, and 10 bases stayed unmatched. CDR3 size: 16 residues. CDR1 and CDR2 from the germline V gene are PRHDT and FYEKMQ (reference sequence).

This chain connects TRBV9 to TRBJ2-7; 12 bases fit TRBD1. The V gene's germline CDR1 is SGDLS and CDR2 YYNGEE. V gave up 0 bases and J gave up 5 bases; unmatched junction bases: 6. CDR3 length equals 16 residues. The CDR3 is CASSVGMGQGAHEQYF. For the CDR3, the DNA is TGTGCCAGCAGCGTAGGGATGGGACAGGGGGCACACGAGCAGTACTTC. The complete variable domain, with remaining parts taken from reference TRBV9 and TRBJ2-7, reads DSGVTQTPKHLITATGQRVTLRCSPRSGDLSVYWYQQSLDQGLQFLIQYYNGEERAKGNILERFSAQQFPDLHSELNLSSLELGDSALYFCASSVGMGQGAHEQYFGPGTRLTVT.

The chain links TRBV6-5 to TRBJ2-7; 9 bases line up with TRBD1. The germline gives CDR1 MNHEY, CDR2 SVGAGI. J gave up 4 bases and V 3 bases, and 4 bases lay outside the gene matches. The CDR3 runs to 14 residues. CDR3 region: CASSYTGGAYEQYF. DNA of the CDR3: TGTGCCAGCAGTTATACAGGGGGCGCGTACGAGCAGTACTTC.